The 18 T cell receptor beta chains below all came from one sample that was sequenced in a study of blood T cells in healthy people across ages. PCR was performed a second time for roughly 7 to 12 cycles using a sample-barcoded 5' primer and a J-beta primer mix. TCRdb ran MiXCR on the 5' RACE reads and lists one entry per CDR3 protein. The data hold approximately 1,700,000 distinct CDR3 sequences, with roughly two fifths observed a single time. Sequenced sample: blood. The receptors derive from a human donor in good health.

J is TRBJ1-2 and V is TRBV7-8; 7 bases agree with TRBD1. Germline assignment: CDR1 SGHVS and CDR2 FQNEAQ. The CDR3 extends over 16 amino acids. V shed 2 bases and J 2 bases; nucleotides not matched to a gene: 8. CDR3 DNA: TGTGCCAGCAGCTTATATAGACAGGGAGGGAACTATGGCTACACCTTC. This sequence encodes CASSLYRQGGNYGYTF.

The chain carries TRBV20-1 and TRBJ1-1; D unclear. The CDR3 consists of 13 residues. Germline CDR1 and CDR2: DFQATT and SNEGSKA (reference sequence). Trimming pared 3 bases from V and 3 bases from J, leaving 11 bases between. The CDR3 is CSASSQIYTEAFF. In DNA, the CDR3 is TGCAGTGCTAGTTCCCAGATTTACACTGAAGCTTTCTTT.

In DNA, the CDR3 is TGCGCCAGCAGCCAAGTCATGGGCCAGCGACCTTTCTTT. Translating gives CASSQVMGQRPFF. V usage is TRBV4-3 and J usage is TRBJ1-1, with D unclear. The ends were cut back, 1 base at V and 12 bases at J, with 15 bases in the middle. CDR3 size: 13 residues. The V gene's germline CDR1 is LGHNA and CDR2 YSLEER.

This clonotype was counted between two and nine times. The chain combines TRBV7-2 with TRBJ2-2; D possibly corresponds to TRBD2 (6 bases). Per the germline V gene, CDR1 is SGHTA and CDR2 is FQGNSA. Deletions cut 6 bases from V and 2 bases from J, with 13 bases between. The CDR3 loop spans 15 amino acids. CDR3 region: CASSFFSGNTGELFF. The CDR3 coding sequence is TGTGCCAGCAGTTTTTTTAGCGGCAACACCGGGGAGCTGTTTTTT.

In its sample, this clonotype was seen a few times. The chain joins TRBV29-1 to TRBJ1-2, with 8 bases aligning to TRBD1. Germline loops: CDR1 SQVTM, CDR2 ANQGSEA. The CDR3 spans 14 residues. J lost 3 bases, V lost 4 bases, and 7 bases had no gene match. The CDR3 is CSVVLTGGDYGYTF. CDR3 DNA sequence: TGCAGCGTTGTCCTAACAGGGGGGGACTATGGCTACACCTTC.

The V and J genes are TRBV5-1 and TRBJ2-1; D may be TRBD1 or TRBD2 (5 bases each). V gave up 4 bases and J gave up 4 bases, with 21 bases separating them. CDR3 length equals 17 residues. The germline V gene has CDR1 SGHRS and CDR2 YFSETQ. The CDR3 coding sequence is TGCGCCAGCAGCGAGCTCCCGGGACGGCCGGAATACAATGAGCAGTTCTTC. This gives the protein CASSELPGRPEYNEQFF.

The DNA for the CDR3 is TGTGCCAGCAGAATAGGACAGGGGAGCACCGGGGAGCTGTTTTTT. This encodes CASRIGQGSTGELFF. The chain combines TRBV6-5 with TRBJ2-2; 9 positions agree with TRBD1. CDR3 length: 15 amino acids. The germline CDR1 and CDR2 sequences are MNHEY and SVGAGI. The V segment lost 6 bases and the J segment 4 bases; nucleotides outside the gene matches: 6.

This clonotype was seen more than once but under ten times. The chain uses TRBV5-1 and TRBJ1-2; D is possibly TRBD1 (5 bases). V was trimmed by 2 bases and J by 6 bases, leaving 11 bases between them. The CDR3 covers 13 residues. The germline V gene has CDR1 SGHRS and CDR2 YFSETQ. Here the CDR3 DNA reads TGCGCCAGCAGCTTTTCGGGGGATAATGGCTACACCTTC. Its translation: CASSFSGDNGYTF.

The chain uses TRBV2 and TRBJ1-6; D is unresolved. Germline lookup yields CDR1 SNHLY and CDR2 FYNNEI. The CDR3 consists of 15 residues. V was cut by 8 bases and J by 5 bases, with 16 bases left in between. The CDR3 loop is CASRWQNLNNSPLHF. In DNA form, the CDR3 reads TGTGCCAGCCGGTGGCAGAACCTAAATAATTCACCCCTCCACTTT.

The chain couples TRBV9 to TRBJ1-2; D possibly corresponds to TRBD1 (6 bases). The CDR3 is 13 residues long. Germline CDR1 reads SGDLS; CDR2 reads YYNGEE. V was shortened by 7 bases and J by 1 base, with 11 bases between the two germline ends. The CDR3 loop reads CASAQGSNYGYTF. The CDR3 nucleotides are TGTGCCAGCGCACAGGGAAGTAACTATGGCTACACCTTC.

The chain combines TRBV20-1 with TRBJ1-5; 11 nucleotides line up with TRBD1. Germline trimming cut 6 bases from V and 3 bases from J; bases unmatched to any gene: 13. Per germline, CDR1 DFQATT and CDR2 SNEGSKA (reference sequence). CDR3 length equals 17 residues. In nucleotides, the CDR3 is TGCAGTGCCCCGGGGACAGGGGGAAAGAGTACCAATCAGCCCCAGCATTTT. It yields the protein CSAPGTGGKSTNQPQHF.

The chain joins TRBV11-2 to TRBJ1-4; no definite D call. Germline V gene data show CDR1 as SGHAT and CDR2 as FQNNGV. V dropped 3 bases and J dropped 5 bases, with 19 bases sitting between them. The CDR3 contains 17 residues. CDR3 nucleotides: TGTGCCAGCAGCTTTGTAAGCTCCGTGCAAGAAAATGAAAAACTGTTTTTT. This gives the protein CASSFVSSVQENEKLFF.

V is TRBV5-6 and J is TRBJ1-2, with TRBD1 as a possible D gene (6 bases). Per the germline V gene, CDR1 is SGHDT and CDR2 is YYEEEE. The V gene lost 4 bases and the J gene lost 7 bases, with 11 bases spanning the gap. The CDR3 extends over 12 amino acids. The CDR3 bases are TGTGCCAGCAGCCCCGGACAGTTTGGCTACACCTTC. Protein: CASSPGQFGYTF.

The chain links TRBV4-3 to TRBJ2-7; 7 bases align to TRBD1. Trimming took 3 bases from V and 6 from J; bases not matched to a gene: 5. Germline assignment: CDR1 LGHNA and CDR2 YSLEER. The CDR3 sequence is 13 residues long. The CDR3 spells CASSQGTDREQYF. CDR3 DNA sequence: TGCGCCAGCAGCCAGGGGACAGATCGCGAGCAGTACTTC.

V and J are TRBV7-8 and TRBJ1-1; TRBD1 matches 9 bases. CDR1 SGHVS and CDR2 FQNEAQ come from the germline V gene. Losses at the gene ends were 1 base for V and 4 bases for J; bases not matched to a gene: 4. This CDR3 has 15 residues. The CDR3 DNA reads TGTGCCAGCAGCTTAGGGGGACAGGGAGTCACTGAAGCTTTCTTT. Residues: CASSLGGQGVTEAFF.

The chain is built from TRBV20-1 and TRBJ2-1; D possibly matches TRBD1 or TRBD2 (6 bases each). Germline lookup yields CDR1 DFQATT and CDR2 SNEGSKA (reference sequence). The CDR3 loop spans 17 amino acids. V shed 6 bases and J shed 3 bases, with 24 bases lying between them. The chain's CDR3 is CSAVKIQGSGLYNEQFF. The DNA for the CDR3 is TGCAGTGCAGTAAAAATACAGGGCAGCGGGCTCTACAATGAGCAGTTCTTC.

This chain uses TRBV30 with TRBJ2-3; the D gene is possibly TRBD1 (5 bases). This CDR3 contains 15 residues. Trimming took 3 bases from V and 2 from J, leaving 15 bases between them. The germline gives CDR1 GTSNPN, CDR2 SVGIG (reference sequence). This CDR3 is CAWSRTGSSTDTQYF. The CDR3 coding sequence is TGTGCCTGGAGCCGCACAGGTTCCTCCACAGATACGCAGTATTTT.

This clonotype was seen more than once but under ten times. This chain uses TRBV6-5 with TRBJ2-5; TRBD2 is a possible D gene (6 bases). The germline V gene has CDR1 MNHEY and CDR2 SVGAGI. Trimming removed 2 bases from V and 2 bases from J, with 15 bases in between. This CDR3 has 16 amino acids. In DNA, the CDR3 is TGTGCCAGCAGTTACGGGAACCTTCGGGGGCAAGAGACCCAGTACTTC. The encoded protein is CASSYGNLRGQETQYF.